Included here is one T cell receptor (beta chain) sequence, with context. What it recognizes is unknown. The V and J ends lost 5 bases and 4 bases, in that order; junction bases with no gene match: 4. Germline V lookup: CDR1 SGHTA, CDR2 FQGNSA. This CDR3 is 13 amino acids long. Buffy coats from healthy blood donors served as controls. Libraries were prepared by immunoSEQ multiplex PCR; TCRdb keeps only in-frame clonotypes and omits some of them. Here the sample spans 30,000 to 40,000 clones, more than 75% being singletons. This entry comes from a study of STAT5B mutations in CD4+ large granular lymphocyte leukemia. General study findings and limits: Patient CD4-sorted repertoires looked more clonal than healthy CD4+ repertoires, even without putative leukemic clones.

The sample consisted of CD4+ T cells from blood buffy coats. The gene calls are TRBV7-2 and TRBJ1-2; 7 bases line up with TRBD1. This TCR derives from a human donor in good health. The CDR3 region is CASSTGVSYGYTF. In nucleotides, the CDR3 is TGTGCCAGCAGCACAGGGGTTAGCTATGGCTACACCTTC.